This passage covers 3 T cell receptor beta chains from one sample sequenced in a study of T-cell reconstitution after alpha-beta-depleted transplantation in children. The library targeted TCRbeta and was prepared with unique molecular identifiers. One entry per CDR3 protein results from TCRdb running MiXCR on the PCR reads. The table has 250,000 to 350,000 distinct CDR3 sequences, more than 8% seen once. The specimen was PBMCs from the stem cell graft donor, collected from the stem cell graft. These receptors all stem from a human donor who donated a stem cell graft to a child with SCID.

This clonotype was detected only a few times. The chain links TRBV7-9 to TRBJ2-7; D possibly corresponds to TRBD1 (5 bases). Trimming removed 7 bases at V and 2 bases at J, with 12 bases between. This CDR3 comprises 13 residues. The germline gives CDR1 SEHNR, CDR2 FQNEAQ (reference sequence). This chain's CDR3 is CASNGRTTYEQYF. The CDR3 nucleotides are TGTGCCAGCAATGGCAGGACAACCTACGAGCAGTACTTC.

This clonotype occurred a few times. The chain joins TRBV20-1 to TRBJ2-3, with 15 bases aligning to TRBD2. Germline loops: CDR1 DFQATT, CDR2 SNEGSKA (reference sequence). This CDR3 is built from 15 residues. The V gene end was trimmed by 4 bases and the J gene end by 7 bases; junction bases not matched to a gene: 6. This CDR3 is CSATGTSGGRNTQYF. In nucleotides, the CDR3 is TGCAGTGCTACCGGGACTAGCGGGGGGCGGAATACGCAGTATTTT.

This clonotype was picked up a small number of times. The chain has TRBV5-1 and TRBJ2-5, with TRBD1 matching over 9 bases. This CDR3 is built from 15 residues. The germline gives CDR1 SGHRS, CDR2 YFSETQ. With 4 bases clipped from V and 5 bases from J, the junction kept 9 bases outside the gene matches. CDR3 sequence: CASSIQGASEETQYF. For the CDR3, the DNA is TGCGCCAGCAGCATACAGGGGGCGTCAGAGGAGACCCAGTACTTC.